This TCR beta chain is drawn from a study of cytomegalovirus exposure and HLA in healthy donors. Whole-study findings and limits: A later analysis showed that HLA-associated TCR beta chains had undergone more clonal expansion than equally common others.

Nominally healthy donors provided the samples, though records likely missed some immune exposures. As for this clone: What it binds is not known. The sample contains more than one DNA sequence encoding this CDR3.

The PCR made use of 60 Vbeta and 13 Jbeta primers. This table comes from immunoSEQ multiplex PCR, and its TCRdb copy is limited to in-frame clones, with some not included. Of 95,000 to 100,000 clones listed, 76% are singletons. V shed 6 bases and J shed 8 bases, with 11 bases lying between them. From germline, CDR1 is SGHVS and CDR2 FNYEAQ. The CDR3 loop spans 13 amino acids. This chain joins TRBV7-6 and TRBJ1-6, with D hard to call. The TCR was taken from a middle-aged man in good health and CMV-seronegative. Sequenced: PBMCs. In DNA form, the CDR3 reads TGTGCCAGCAGTGGCCACCTTGATTCACCCCTCCACTTT. This sequence encodes CASSGHLDSPLHF.